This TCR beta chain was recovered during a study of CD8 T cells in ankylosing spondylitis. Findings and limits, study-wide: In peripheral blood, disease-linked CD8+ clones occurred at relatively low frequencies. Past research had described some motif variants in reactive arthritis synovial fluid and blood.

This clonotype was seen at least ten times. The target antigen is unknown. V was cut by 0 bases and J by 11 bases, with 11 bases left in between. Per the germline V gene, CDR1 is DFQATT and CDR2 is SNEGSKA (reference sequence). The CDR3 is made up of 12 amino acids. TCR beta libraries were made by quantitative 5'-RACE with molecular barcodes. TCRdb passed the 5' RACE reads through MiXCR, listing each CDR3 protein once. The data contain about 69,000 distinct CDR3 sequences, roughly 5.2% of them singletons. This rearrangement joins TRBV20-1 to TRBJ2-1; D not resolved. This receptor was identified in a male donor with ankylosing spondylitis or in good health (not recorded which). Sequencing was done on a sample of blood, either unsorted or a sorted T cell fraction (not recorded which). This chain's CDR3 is CSARDRTYQQFF. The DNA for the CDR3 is TGCAGTGCTAGAGACCGGACGTACCAGCAGTTCTTC.